Listed below are T cell receptor beta chains from one sample, sequenced in a study of CD8+ T cells in alopecia areata. Some clones are missing from TCRdb's copy, which holds only in-frame ones; the method was immunoSEQ multiplex PCR. The sample contains about 37,000 clones, roughly 53% of which appear only once. The sequencing input was CD4+ Tregs sorted from blood. The receptors here all came from a human donor with alopecia areata. CDR3s include the opening cysteine and the closing phenylalanine or tryptophan. D genes are given only for firm matches.

>TRBV13|TRBD2
CASSPRTSPSTDTQYF
>TRBV6-6|.
CASSYSGQLAKNIQYF
>TRBV27|.
CASSSRQSYEQYF
>TRBV28|.
CATQGLASTDTQYF
>TRBV18|.
CASSEGIYGYTF
>TRBV5-1|TRBD2
CASSRGLAVNPGTQYF
>TRBV19|.
CASSTARYGYTF
>TRBV27|.
CASSLTVVGELFF
>TRBV29-1|.
CSAGEGKNIQYF
>TRBV2|.
CASRRLTSADTQYF
>TRBV7-2|TRBD2
CASSLLLAKHEQFF
>TRBV14|.
CASSLGAAGRARFF
>TRBV6-6|.
CASSPSGNTIYF
>TRBV7-2|TRBD1
CASSLGGGPPQETQYF
>TRBV14|TRBD2
CASSPFREGQNEQFF
>TRBV9|.
CASSTAFWQAYNEQFF
>TRBV19|.
CASTPRLGATYNEQFF
>TRBV4-3|.
CASSQDRGRGNEQFF
>TRBV29-1|TRBD1
CSVDGTGAPEAFF
>TRBV5-1|TRBD1
CASSSTPGQPNTDTQYF
>TRBV5-6|.
CASSFKSAGLSGDTQYF